This T cell receptor beta chain was recovered during a study of identifying expanded T cells in peripheral blood. Whole-study results and caveats: Technical replicates showed about 1.1 changed clones; about 2 weeks 15 to 20; four weeks 19. Across healthy donors, higher total template counts meant significantly greater roughly two-week count variance.

Healthy donors had no documented immune events, such as infections, while sampled. Produced via immunoSEQ multiplex PCR; TCRdb's table is partial and in-frame only. The repertoire holds tens of thousands of clones, with 88% as singletons. In germline, CDR1 is LNHDA, CDR2 SQIVND (reference sequence). V was pared by 2 bases and J by 6 bases, with 7 bases between. This CDR3 spans 13 amino acids. Notes on this clone: What it recognizes is unknown.

Specimen: blood. The TCR comes from a person between 18 and 75 years old in good health. J is TRBJ2-2 and V is TRBV19, with D hard to call. CDR3: CASSILQAGELFF. CDR3 DNA sequence: TGTGCCAGTAGTATACTGCAGGCCGGGGAGCTGTTTTTT.